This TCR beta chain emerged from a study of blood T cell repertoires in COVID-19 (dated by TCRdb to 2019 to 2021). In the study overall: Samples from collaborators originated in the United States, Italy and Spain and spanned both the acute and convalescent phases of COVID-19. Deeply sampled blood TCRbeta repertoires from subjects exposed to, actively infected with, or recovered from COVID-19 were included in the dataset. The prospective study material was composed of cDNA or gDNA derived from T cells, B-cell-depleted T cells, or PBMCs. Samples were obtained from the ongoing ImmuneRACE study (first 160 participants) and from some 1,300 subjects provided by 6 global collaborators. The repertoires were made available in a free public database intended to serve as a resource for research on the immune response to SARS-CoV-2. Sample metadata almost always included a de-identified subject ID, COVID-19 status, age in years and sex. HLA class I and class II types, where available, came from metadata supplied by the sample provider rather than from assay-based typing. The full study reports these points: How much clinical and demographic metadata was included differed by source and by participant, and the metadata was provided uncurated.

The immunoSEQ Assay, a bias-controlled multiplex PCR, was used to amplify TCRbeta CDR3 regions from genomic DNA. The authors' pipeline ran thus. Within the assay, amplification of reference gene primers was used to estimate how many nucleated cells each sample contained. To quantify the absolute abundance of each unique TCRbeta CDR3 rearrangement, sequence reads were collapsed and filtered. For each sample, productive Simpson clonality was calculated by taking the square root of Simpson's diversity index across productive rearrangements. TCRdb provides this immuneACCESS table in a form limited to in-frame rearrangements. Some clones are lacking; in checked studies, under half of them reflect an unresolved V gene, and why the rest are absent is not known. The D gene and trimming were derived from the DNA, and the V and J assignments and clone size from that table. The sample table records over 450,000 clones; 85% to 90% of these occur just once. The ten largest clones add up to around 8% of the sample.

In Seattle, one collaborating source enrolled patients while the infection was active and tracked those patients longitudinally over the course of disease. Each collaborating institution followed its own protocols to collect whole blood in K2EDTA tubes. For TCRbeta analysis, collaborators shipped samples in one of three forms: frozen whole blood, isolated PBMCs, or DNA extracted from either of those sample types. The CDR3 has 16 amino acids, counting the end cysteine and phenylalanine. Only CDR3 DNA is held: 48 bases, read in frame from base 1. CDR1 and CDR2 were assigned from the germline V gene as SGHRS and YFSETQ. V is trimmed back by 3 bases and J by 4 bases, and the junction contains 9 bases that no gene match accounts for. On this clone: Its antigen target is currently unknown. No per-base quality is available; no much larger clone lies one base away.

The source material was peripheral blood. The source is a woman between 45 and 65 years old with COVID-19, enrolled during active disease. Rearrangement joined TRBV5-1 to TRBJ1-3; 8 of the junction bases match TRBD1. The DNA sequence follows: TGCGCCAGCAGCTCGACACATTCAGGGGGCGGAAACACCATATATTTT. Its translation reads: CASSSTHSGGGNTIYF. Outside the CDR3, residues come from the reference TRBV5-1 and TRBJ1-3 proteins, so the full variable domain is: KAGVTQTPRYLIKTRGQQVTLSCSPISGHRSVSWYQQTPGQGLQFLFEYFSETQRNKGNFPGRFSGRQFSNSRSEMNVSTLELGDSALYLCASSSTHSGGGNTIYFGEGSWLTVV.